These 12 T cell receptor beta chains share one sample of origin, sequenced in a study of blood T cell repertoires in COVID-19. Sequencing was performed with immunoSEQ multiplex PCR; in TCRdb, only in-frame clones are kept and a portion is missing. The data contain 30,000 or so clones, around 90% of them singletons. Sequencing input: peripheral blood. These receptors were taken from a man aged 60-69 years with active COVID-19.

The V and J genes are TRBV5-1 and TRBJ2-5; a weak D match, TRBD2 (6 bases). Trimming cost V 2 bases and J 2 bases, with 25 bases left between them. The CDR3 contains 19 residues. From germline, CDR1 is SGHRS and CDR2 YFSETQ. As DNA, the CDR3 is TGCGCCAGCAGCTTTCCCGGACTACTTCATGGAGGGCTACAAGAGACCCAGTACTTC. Residues: CASSFPGLLHGGLQETQYF. The variable domain in full, completed from reference TRBV5-1 and TRBJ2-5, reads KAGVTQTPRYLIKTRGQQVTLSCSPISGHRSVSWYQQTPGQGLQFLFEYFSETQRNKGNFPGRFSGRQFSNSRSEMNVSTLELGDSALYLCASSFPGLLHGGLQETQYFGPGTRLLVL.

The sample holds one count of this clone. The CDR3 loop is CASSQVQYYEQYF. The CDR3 DNA is TGTGCCAGCAGCCAAGTCCAGTACTACGAGCAGTACTTC. This chain uses TRBV3-1 (or the pseudogene TRBV3-2) with TRBJ2-7; no firm D call. Trimming removed 1 base from V and 3 bases from J, with 7 bases in between. Germline V gene lookup returns CDR1 LGHDT and CDR2 YNNKEL (reference sequence). The CDR3 consists of 13 residues.

V is TRBV6-5 and J is TRBJ2-7; TRBD2 is a possible D gene (6 bases). The V gene's germline CDR1 is MNHEY and CDR2 SVGAGI. The CDR3 runs 12 residues. The V end lost 6 bases, the J end lost 1 base, and 7 bases lay between the germline ends. CDR3: CASREGSYEQYF. The CDR3 coding sequence is TGTGCCAGCAGGGAGGGGTCCTACGAGCAGTACTTC.

This clone rates as medium-sized. The CDR3 DNA is TGTGCCAGTAGAAAGGACAGGCTCTCTGGAAACACCATATATTTT. Translating gives CASRKDRLSGNTIYF. This sequence joins TRBV19 and TRBJ1-3; 7 nucleotides agree with TRBD1. The V gene end was trimmed by 6 bases and the J gene end by 0 bases; junction bases not matched to a gene: 5. In germline, CDR1 is LNHDA, CDR2 SQIVND (reference sequence). This CDR3 has 15 residues. Looking up the rest from reference TRBV19 and TRBJ1-3 gives the full variable domain: DGGITQSPKYLFRKEGQNVTLSCEQNLNHDAMYWYRQDPGQGLRLIYYSQIVNDFQKGDIAEGYSVSREKKESFPLTVTSAQKNPTAFYLCASRKDRLSGNTIYFGEGSWLTVV.

This rearrangement joins TRBV12-3 or TRBV12-4 to TRBJ1-5; no definite D call. CDR3 length: 13 amino acids. V lost 5 bases to trimming and J lost 5 bases, with 10 bases between them. CDR3 in amino acids: CASSPLGHQPQHF. CDR3 DNA sequence: TGTGCCAGCAGTCCCTTGGGCCATCAGCCCCAGCATTTT.

The chain combines TRBV7-9 with TRBJ2-7; perhaps TRBD1 as D (5 bases). Per germline, CDR1 SEHNR and CDR2 FQNEAQ (reference sequence). Trimming took 4 bases from V and 5 from J, leaving 24 bases between them. The CDR3 runs 17 residues. In DNA form, the CDR3 reads TGTGCCAGCAGCTCTGATGGGGCCGAATCCGACCCTAACGAGCAGTACTTC. Its protein is CASSSDGAESDPNEQYF.

The chain couples TRBV6-2 or TRBV6-3 to TRBJ2-3; 11 bases line up with TRBD2. Germline assignment: CDR1 MNHEY and CDR2 SVGEGT. V lost 0 bases to trimming and J lost 4 bases; unmatched junction nucleotides: 0. CDR3 size: 15 residues. The CDR3 sequence is CASSYSTSGADTQYF. The CDR3 coding sequence is TGTGCCAGCAGTTACTCGACTAGCGGGGCAGATACGCAGTATTTT.

The CDR3 coding sequence is TGTGCCAGCAGCTGGATAGGGGATAATTCACCCCTCCACTTT. Translation gives CASSWIGDNSPLHF. The V call is TRBV7-9, the J call TRBJ1-6; TRBD1 might be the D (5 bases). Germline-derived CDR1 and CDR2 are SEHNR and FQNEAQ (reference sequence). This CDR3 comprises 14 residues. The V and J ends lost 4 bases and 5 bases respectively, with 9 bases between them.

The chain couples TRBV19 to TRBJ1-5; 9 nucleotides line up with TRBD1. Germline values: CDR1 LNHDA, CDR2 SQIVND (reference sequence). V lost 7 bases, J lost 2 bases, and 6 bases stayed unmatched. The CDR3 loop spans 15 amino acids. In nucleotides, the CDR3 is TGTGCCAGTAACCTGAGGACAGGGGGCAATCAGCCCCAGCATTTT. Protein: CASNLRTGGNQPQHF.

The chain has TRBV7-8 and TRBJ1-2, with 7 bases that match TRBD1. V lost 3 bases and J lost 7; bases outside the gene matches: 5. Germline CDR1 reads SGHVS; CDR2 reads FQNEAQ. CDR3 length: 13 residues. The CDR3 DNA is TGTGCCAGCAGCTTGGGACAGTTGCGTGGCTACACCTTC. Its protein is CASSLGQLRGYTF.

The gene calls are TRBV30 and TRBJ1-4; tentative D call: TRBD1 (6 bases). The CDR3 spans 14 residues. Germline CDR1 and CDR2: GTSNPN and SVGIG (reference sequence). V was pared by 5 bases and J by 7 bases, with 17 bases between. CDR3 DNA: TGTGCCTGGGACCGGGACACGGAATCTGAAAAACTGTTTTTT. This translates into CAWDRDTESEKLFF.

DNA of the CDR3: TGTGCCAGCAGCTTACGGGTCGCCTACGAGCAGTACTTC. Amino acids: CASSLRVAYEQYF. The genes are TRBV3-1 (or the pseudogene TRBV3-2) and TRBJ2-7; D gene unclear. Germline CDR1 and CDR2: LGHDT and YNNKEL (reference sequence). V shed 5 bases and J shed 2 bases, with 10 bases lying between them. The CDR3 covers 13 residues.